This TCR beta chain was documented in a study of T-cell reconstitution after alpha-beta-depleted transplantation in children. The V end was cut by 2 bases, the J end by 4 bases, with 7 bases between. CDR1 and CDR2 from the germline V gene are SGHTA and FQGNSA. The CDR3 is 13 amino acids. Researchers prepared the TCRbeta library using unique molecular identifiers, the study reports. TCRdb redid the calling of the PCR reads with MiXCR, one entry per CDR3 protein. Of fewer than 150,000 distinct CDR3 sequences in the sample, 23% were seen once. This clonotype showed up just a few times. This specimen was PBMCs, mostly from graft donor cells, taken 180 days after TCRalphabeta/CD19-depleted stem cell transplant. The chain is built from TRBV7-2 and TRBJ2-3; TRBD1 might be the D (5 bases). The clonotype was recovered from a male patient between 2 and 10 years old who had a stem cell transplant for chronic granulomatous disease, so the T cells may come from the graft donor. The CDR3 nucleotides are TGTGCCAGCAGCTTATTAGGGGCAGATACGCAGTATTTT. It specifies CASSLLGADTQYF. Using reference TRBV7-2 and TRBJ2-3 for the parts outside the CDR3, the full variable domain is GAGVSQSPSNKVTEKGKDVELRCDPISGHTALYWYRQSLGQGLEFLIYFQGNSAPDKSGLPSDRFSAERTGGSVSTLTIQRTQQEDSAVYLCASSLLGADTQYFGPGTRLTVL.